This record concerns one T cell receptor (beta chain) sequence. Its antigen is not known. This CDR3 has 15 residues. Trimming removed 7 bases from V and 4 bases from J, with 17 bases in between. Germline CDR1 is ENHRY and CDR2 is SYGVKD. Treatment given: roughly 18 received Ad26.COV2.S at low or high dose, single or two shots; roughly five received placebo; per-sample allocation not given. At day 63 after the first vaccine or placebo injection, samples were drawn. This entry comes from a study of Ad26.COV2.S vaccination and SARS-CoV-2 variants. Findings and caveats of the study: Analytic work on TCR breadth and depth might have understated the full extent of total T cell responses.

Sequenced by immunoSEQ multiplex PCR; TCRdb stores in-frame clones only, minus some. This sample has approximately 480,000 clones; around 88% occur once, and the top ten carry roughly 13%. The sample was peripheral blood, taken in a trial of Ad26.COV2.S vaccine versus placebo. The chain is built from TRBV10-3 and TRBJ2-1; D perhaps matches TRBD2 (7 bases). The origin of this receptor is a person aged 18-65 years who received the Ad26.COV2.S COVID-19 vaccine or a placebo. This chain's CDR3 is CAIKPGAGLYNEQFF. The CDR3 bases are TGTGCCATCAAGCCGGGGGCGGGACTATACAATGAGCAGTTCTTC.